A selection of T cell receptor beta chains follows, all from one sample in a study of low-dose radiotherapy and immunotherapy resistance in tumors. TCRdb reprocessed the reads via MiXCR and lists one record per CDR3 protein. The sample lists roughly 39,000 distinct CDR3 sequences; around a third were seen once. The starting material was PBMCs, obtained before treatment. The source is a male donor with gallbladder cancer. The CDR3 runs from the conserved cysteine through the conserved F or W. Each record gives: D gene, clone size, J gene, V gene, CDR3 protein, CDR3 DNA. The D gene is left open where the match is weak. Clone size is shown for a subset of rows, as once, few, many or a class of expanded clone.

>-|many|TRBJ1-1|TRBV27
CASSVNSRGTEAFF
TGTGCCAGCAGTGTTAACTCCAGGGGAACTGAAGCTTTCTTT
>-|-|TRBJ2-1|TRBV2
CASSDAGYSYNEQFF
TGTGCCAGCAGTGACGCAGGGTACTCCTACAATGAGCAGTTCTTC
>TRBD2|few|TRBJ2-2|TRBV3-1
CASSQERLAGGYYDTGELFF
TGTGCCAGCAGCCAAGAACGACTAGCGGGAGGGTACTATGACACCGGGGAGCTGTTTTTT
>-|many|TRBJ2-7|TRBV11-2
CASSPQVGGEQYF
TGTGCCAGCAGCCCCCAGGTTGGGGGCGAGCAGTACTTC
>-|-|TRBJ1-2|TRBV3-1
CASSQDSVNGFYGYTF
TGTGCCAGCAGCCAAGATAGTGTAAACGGGTTCTATGGCTACACCTTC
>-|medium-sized|TRBJ1-1|TRBV12-3/TRBV12-4
CASSLEGSAEAFF
TGTGCCAGCAGTTTGGAGGGGTCCGCTGAAGCTTTCTTT
>-|many|TRBJ2-4|TRBV5-1
CASSLEPTGSGNIQYF
TGCGCCAGCAGCTTGGAGCCTACCGGGTCGGGAAACATTCAGTACTTC
>-|many|TRBJ2-1|TRBV19
CASSMDLSEQFF
TGTGCCAGTAGTATGGACCTTAGTGAGCAGTTCTTC
>-|few|TRBJ2-1|TRBV7-6
CASSTTGLEQFF
TGTGCCAGCAGCACAACAGGGTTAGAGCAGTTCTTC
>-|medium-sized|TRBJ2-1|TRBV21-1
CASSKAHEQFF
TGTGCCAGCAGCAAAGCCCATGAGCAGTTCTTC
>-|many|TRBJ2-3|TRBV21-1
CASSKSRDRATDTQYF
TGTGCCAGCAGCAAAAGTCGGGACAGGGCCACAGATACGCAGTATTTT
>-|many|TRBJ2-1|TRBV6-5
CASSYTFALNEQFF
TGTGCCAGCAGTTACACCTTCGCCCTCAATGAGCAGTTCTTC
>-|many|TRBJ2-4|TRBV5-6
CASSLGGSSLNIQYF
TGTGCCAGCAGCTTGGGGGGGTCGAGCCTAAACATTCAGTACTTC
>TRBD1|many|TRBJ2-2|TRBV5-1
CASRGEAGGAGELFF
TGCGCCAGCAGGGGCGAGGCAGGGGGAGCCGGGGAGCTGTTTTTT
>TRBD2|-|TRBJ2-7|TRBV20-1
CSARDPRAGDYEQYF
TGCAGTGCTAGAGATCCCAGAGCGGGGGACTACGAGCAGTACTTC
>-|many|TRBJ1-2|TRBV10-2
CASSESTTRGYGYTF
TGCGCCAGCAGTGAGTCCACCACGAGGGGCTATGGCTACACCTTC
>TRBD2|-|TRBJ2-7|TRBV6-2/TRBV6-3
CAISDVAGVRQYF
TGCGCCATTAGTGACGTTGCGGGAGTTCGGCAGTACTTC
>TRBD2|many|TRBJ2-3|TRBV28
CASRVLNREVDTQYF
TGTGCCAGCAGGGTACTAAACCGGGAGGTAGATACGCAGTATTTT
>TRBD2|-|TRBJ2-1|TRBV9
CASSPGGRSYNEQFF
TGTGCCAGCAGCCCGGGGGGGCGGTCCTACAATGAGCAGTTCTTC
>-|many|TRBJ1-1|TRBV7-2
CASSRRNTEAFF
TGTGCCAGCAGCAGAAGGAACACTGAAGCTTTCTTT
>-|many|TRBJ2-1|TRBV19
CASSPLSHEQFF
TGTGCCAGCAGCCCCCTCAGCCATGAGCAGTTCTTC
>-|many|TRBJ2-7|TRBV20-1
CSARVPGTYEQYF
TGCAGTGCTAGAGTCCCAGGGACCTACGAGCAGTACTTC
>-|many|TRBJ1-3|TRBV4-1
CASSQGESSGNTIYF
TGCGCCAGCAGCCAAGGGGAGAGCTCTGGAAACACCATATATTTT
>-|-|TRBJ1-4|TRBV6-2/TRBV6-3
CASRKTEANEKLFF
TGTGCCAGCAGGAAGACTGAGGCTAATGAAAAACTGTTTTTT
>-|-|TRBJ1-5|TRBV27
CASSARLTDSNQPQHF
TGTGCCAGCAGTGCCCGGCTGACAGATTCCAATCAGCCCCAGCATTTT
>-|many|TRBJ2-1|TRBV29-1
CSVGLVTYNEQFF
TGCAGCGTTGGACTAGTAACCTACAATGAGCAGTTCTTC
>-|-|TRBJ2-5|TRBV2
CASSSRTTKQETQYF
TGTGCCAGCAGTTCCCGGACAACGAAGCAAGAGACCCAGTACTTC
>-|medium-sized|TRBJ2-7|TRBV29-1
CSVVNRGAPREQYF
TGCAGCGTTGTGAATCGGGGGGCGCCCCGCGAGCAGTACTTC
>TRBD1|-|TRBJ2-1|TRBV7-9
CASSSGGDSYNEQFF
TGTGCCAGCAGCTCAGGGGGCGACTCCTACAATGAGCAGTTCTTC
>TRBD2|many|TRBJ2-1|TRBV11-3
CASSPGGGPYNEQFF
TGTGCCAGCAGCCCCGGGGGGGGCCCCTACAATGAGCAGTTCTTC
>-|many|TRBJ1-5|TRBV4-1
CASSQFTGNQPQHF
TGCGCCAGCAGCCAATTTACAGGGAATCAGCCCCAGCATTTT
>-|medium-sized|TRBJ2-1|TRBV5-1
CASSLAEGLSYNEQFF
TGCGCCAGCAGCTTGGCCGAAGGTTTAAGCTACAATGAGCAGTTCTTC
>TRBD1|-|TRBJ2-2|TRBV9
CASSFGQGATGELFF
TGTGCCAGCAGCTTTGGACAGGGGGCAACCGGGGAGCTGTTTTTT
>-|many|TRBJ2-6|TRBV10-3
CAIRQSSGANVLTF
TGTGCCATAAGACAGTCCTCTGGGGCCAACGTCCTGACTTTC
>-|medium-sized|TRBJ2-7|TRBV28
CASSSPDSSFYEQYF
TGTGCCAGCAGTTCCCCGGACAGCTCTTTCTACGAGCAGTACTTC
>TRBD1|-|TRBJ1-2|TRBV19
CASTPYGGTGRHYGYTF
TGTGCCAGCACCCCCTACGGAGGGACAGGGCGCCACTATGGCTACACCTTC
>-|-|TRBJ1-1|TRBV28
CASSSINAFF
TGTGCCAGCAGTTCCATCAATGCTTTCTTT
>-|-|TRBJ2-6|TRBV7-2
CASSLGSSGANVLTF
TGTGCCAGCAGCTTAGGATCCTCTGGGGCCAACGTCCTGACTTTC
>TRBD2|many|TRBJ2-1|TRBV11-2
CASSQGGTGGHSEQFF
TGTGCCAGCAGCCAAGGCGGGACGGGAGGGCACAGTGAGCAGTTCTTC
>-|-|TRBJ1-1|TRBV28
CASSLAHGGAEAFF
TGTGCCAGCAGTTTAGCCCACGGGGGGGCTGAAGCTTTCTTT
>-|many|TRBJ2-7|TRBV5-4
CASSSSIEQYF
TGTGCCAGCAGCAGTAGCATCGAGCAGTACTTC
>TRBD2|few|TRBJ2-1|TRBV4-2
CASSQPGLVSDEQFF
TGTGCCAGCAGCCAACCGGGACTAGTAAGTGATGAGCAGTTCTTC
>TRBD1|-|TRBJ2-7|TRBV5-1
CATSGSGGFGEQYF
TGCGCCACCTCCGGGTCAGGGGGATTCGGCGAGCAGTACTTC
>TRBD2|few|TRBJ2-7|TRBV2
CASDSGGNSYEQYF
TGTGCCAGCGATAGCGGGGGTAACTCCTACGAGCAGTACTTC
>-|-|TRBJ2-3|TRBV7-2
CASSLQFYSTDTQYF
TGTGCCAGCAGCTTACAGTTTTATAGCACAGATACGCAGTATTTT
>TRBD1|many|TRBJ1-2|TRBV7-8
CASSLRTGAANYGYTF
TGTGCCAGCAGCCTCCGTACAGGGGCAGCTAACTATGGCTACACCTTC
>-|-|TRBJ2-3|TRBV6-1
CASKKGPTDTQYF
TGTGCCAGCAAAAAAGGGCCCACAGATACGCAGTATTTT
>-|many|TRBJ2-7|TRBV7-9
CASSLEWTNSYEQYF
TGTGCCAGCAGCTTAGAGTGGACTAACTCCTACGAGCAGTACTTC
>-|many|TRBJ2-3|TRBV30
CAWSVPGSIDTQYF
TGTGCCTGGAGTGTGCCCGGGAGCATAGATACGCAGTATTTT
>-|-|TRBJ2-3|TRBV5-5
CASSHTNADTQYF
TGTGCCAGCAGCCATACTAACGCAGATACGCAGTATTTT
>TRBD2|many|TRBJ2-2|TRBV20-1
CSAHDSGANTGELFF
TGCAGTGCTCACGATAGCGGGGCGAACACCGGGGAGCTGTTTTTT
>TRBD2|many|TRBJ2-1|TRBV20-1
CSARDVRGGLDEQFF
TGCAGTGCTAGAGATGTGCGGGGGGGCCTCGATGAGCAGTTCTTC
>-|medium-sized|TRBJ1-1|TRBV12-3/TRBV12-4
CASSLGKNTEAFF
TGTGCCAGCAGTCTCGGAAAGAACACTGAAGCTTTCTTT
>-|-|TRBJ2-2|TRBV9
CASSVENPFPGELFF
TGTGCCAGCAGCGTAGAGAACCCGTTCCCCGGGGAGCTGTTTTTT
>-|many|TRBJ2-3|TRBV5-1
CASSLDRSSTDTQYF
TGCGCCAGCAGCTTGGACAGGTCGTCGACAGATACGCAGTATTTT
>-|many|TRBJ2-3|TRBV12-5
CASGPGLGGDTQYF
TGTGCTAGTGGTCCGGGACTGGGCGGAGATACGCAGTATTTT
>-|medium-sized|TRBJ2-7|TRBV6-1
CASREQRWAYYEQYF
TGTGCCAGCAGGGAACAGCGATGGGCGTACTACGAGCAGTACTTC